This T cell receptor (beta chain) appears in the sequencing data of a study of shared clonotypes between healthy human individuals. Germline CDR1 is SGHAT and CDR2 is FQNNGV. Trimming took 1 base from V and 4 from J, leaving 8 bases between them. The CDR3 runs 14 residues. In the authors' workflow: Junction-only immunoSEQ sequences carried no quality scores, so filtering differed. Repertoires were generated with immunoSEQ multiplex PCR, while TCRdb's copy carries only in-frame clones and drops some. V and J calls and clone size follow that table, whereas D and trimming were derived from the DNA. This table holds roughly 1,600,000 clones, 98% found once.

Sequencing was carried out using naive CD4+ T cells sorted from blood. Stated subset: CD45RA+ positively selected. The chain is built from TRBV11-2 and TRBJ2-1; D gene unclear. This TCR was sampled from a man between 25 and 39 years old in good health. The CDR3 region has the DNA TGTGCCAGCAGCTTAGTGAAAGGGTACAATGAGCAGTTCTTC. Translating gives CASSLVKGYNEQFF.